The 19 T cell receptor beta chains below come from one sample, sequenced in a study of blood T cell repertoires in COVID-19. Profiling relied on immunoSEQ multiplex PCR, and the TCRdb table lists in-frame clones only, not all of them. Seen here are approximately 210,000 clones, around 85% observed once, and the top ten hold roughly 0.91%. Sample: peripheral blood. Every receptor here comes from a man in his sixties with COVID-19, enrolled during active disease.

The CDR3 protein is CASSTTGGEDTQYF. DNA for the CDR3: TGTGCCAGCAGCACAACAGGGGGCGAGGATACGCAGTATTTT. The rearrangement joins TRBV5-8 to TRBJ2-3; 9 nucleotides agree with TRBD1. Germline V lookup: CDR1 SGHTS, CDR2 YDEGEE. V was clipped by 4 bases and J by 6 bases; unmatched bases: 6. This CDR3 contains 14 residues.

The sample holds a few counts of this clone. This sequence joins TRBV5-4 and TRBJ1-1, with D hard to call. CDR1 is SGHNT, CDR2 YYREEE, per germline (reference sequence). Trimming pared 6 bases from V and 0 bases from J, leaving 12 bases between. The CDR3 loop spans 14 amino acids. CDR3 nucleotides: TGTGCCAGCACCCAGAGCGGGGTGAACACTGAAGCTTTCTTT. Translating gives CASTQSGVNTEAFF.

This clone was counted a few times. The chain's CDR3 is CASSLRGLARIDEQYF. CDR3 bases: TGTGCCAGCAGCTTAAGGGGACTCGCCCGGATTGACGAGCAGTACTTC. The chain joins TRBV13 to TRBJ2-7; possible D gene TRBD2, 6 bases. The CDR3 length is 16 residues. Per germline, CDR1 PRHDT and CDR2 FYEKMQ (reference sequence). The V end lost 2 bases, the J end lost 5 bases, and 19 bases lay between the germline ends.

This chain uses TRBV6-1 with TRBJ1-5; D is undetermined. The V end was cut by 3 bases, the J end by 4 bases, with 4 bases between. CDR3 length: 12 amino acids. The germline gives CDR1 MNHNS, CDR2 SASEGT. CDR3 region: CASSDRNQPQHF. CDR3 DNA: TGTGCCAGCAGTGACAGGAATCAGCCCCAGCATTTT.

The J gene is TRBJ2-3, the V gene TRBV15; D may be TRBD2 (6 bases). The CDR3 is made up of 13 amino acids. V gave up 8 bases and J gave up 4 bases, with 13 bases separating them. Looked up from germline, CDR1 is LNHNV and CDR2 is YYDKDF (reference sequence). The CDR3 DNA reads TGTGCCACCGAGGGGACTTACGCAGATACGCAGTATTTT. It translates to CATEGTYADTQYF.

The rearrangement joins TRBV9 to TRBJ2-7; possibly TRBD1 for D (5 bases). This CDR3 has 14 residues. Looked up from germline, CDR1 is SGDLS and CDR2 is YYNGEE. V lost 4 bases and J 3 bases, leaving 14 bases between the germline ends. CDR3 sequence reads: CASSPPAGRYEQYF. The CDR3 DNA reads as TGTGCCAGCAGCCCCCCGGCAGGGCGCTACGAGCAGTACTTC.

This chain uses TRBV20-1 with TRBJ1-4; D gene unclear. The germline V and J ends were trimmed by 2 bases and 8 bases, with 6 bases remaining between them. Germline V lookup: CDR1 DFQATT, CDR2 SNEGSKA (reference sequence). CDR3 length: 11 residues. The CDR3 DNA sequence: TGCAGTGCTAGAAATTTAGAAAAACTGTTTTTT. Residues: CSARNLEKLFF.

The chain joins TRBV6-2 or TRBV6-3 to TRBJ2-1, with 8 bases that match TRBD1. Germline CDR1 is MNHEY and CDR2 is SVGEGT. The ends lost 2 bases at V and 1 base at J; junction bases unmatched: 4. The CDR3 runs to 16 residues. CDR3 coding DNA: TGTGCCAGCAGTTACGCTAGGACAGGGTCCTACAATGAGCAGTTCTTC. Translation gives CASSYARTGSYNEQFF.

The chain combines TRBV29-1 with TRBJ2-3; D remains unclear. Trimming cost V 3 bases and J 2 bases, with 18 bases left between them. CDR3 length: 16 amino acids. Germline values: CDR1 SQVTM, CDR2 ANQGSEA. CDR3 nucleotides: TGCAGCGTTGAGGCCAGCTTCGACAAGCCCACAGATACGCAGTATTTT. Protein: CSVEASFDKPTDTQYF.

This clone was detected once. The CDR3 sequence is CASSLGQGLGYSNQPQHF. The CDR3 DNA is TGTGCCAGCAGTTTAGGGCAGGGGCTAGGCTATAGCAATCAGCCCCAGCATTTT. This sequence joins TRBV28 and TRBJ1-5; TRBD1 is a possible D gene (6 bases). From germline, CDR1 is MDHEN and CDR2 SYDVKM. This CDR3 has 18 residues. Trimming cost V 2 bases and J 0 bases, with 17 bases left between them. The full variable domain, with the rest looked up from reference TRBV28 and TRBJ1-5, is DVKVTQSSRYLVKRTGEKVFLECVQDMDHENMFWYRQDPGLGLRLIYFSYDVKMKEKGDIPEGYSVSREKKERFSLILESASTNQTSMYLCASSLGQGLGYSNQPQHFGDGTRLSIL.

The chain uses TRBV11-3 and TRBJ2-7; 7 positions match TRBD2. Germline V gene sequence: CDR1 SGHNT, CDR2 YENEEA. This CDR3 has 12 amino acids. V lost 5 bases to trimming and J lost 6 bases; unmatched junction nucleotides: 4. Here the CDR3 DNA reads TGTGCCAGCAGCCGGTCGGGGGGCGAGCAGTACTTC. Protein: CASSRSGGEQYF.

The V gene is TRBV5-1, the J gene TRBJ2-5; 8 bases fit TRBD2. V trimming: 3 bases; J trimming: 5 bases; junction bases outside the gene matches: 6. The CDR3 runs to 14 residues. Looked up from germline, CDR1 is SGHRS and CDR2 is YFSETQ. CDR3 protein: CASSSLAARETQYF. CDR3 sequence (DNA): TGCGCCAGCAGCTCACTAGCGGCTAGGGAGACCCAGTACTTC.

The chain carries TRBV19 and TRBJ1-3, with 10 bases fitting TRBD1. Trimming took 9 bases from V and 3 from J; bases not matched to a gene: 8. This CDR3 is 15 amino acids long. The V gene's germline CDR1 is LNHDA and CDR2 SQIVND (reference sequence). CDR3 in DNA: TGTGCCAGCACCCGACAGGGGGCGCTTGGAAACACCATATATTTT. The encoded protein is CASTRQGALGNTIYF. Drawing the rest from reference TRBV19 and TRBJ1-3, the complete variable domain is DGGITQSPKYLFRKEGQNVTLSCEQNLNHDAMYWYRQDPGQGLRLIYYSQIVNDFQKGDIAEGYSVSREKKESFPLTVTSAQKNPTAFYLCASTRQGALGNTIYFGEGSWLTVV.

The V gene is TRBV7-3, the J gene TRBJ2-2; D is unresolved. Germline V lookup: CDR1 SGHTA, CDR2 FQGTGA. There are 16 residues in the CDR3. Trimming took off 0 bases at V and 0 bases at J, with 8 bases between the two ends. The CDR3 protein is CASSLTSGSNTGELFF. The CDR3 bases are TGTGCCAGCAGCTTAACTTCCGGGTCGAACACCGGGGAGCTGTTTTTT.

This chain links TRBV27 with TRBJ1-2; D is perhaps TRBD1 (6 bases). CDR1 and CDR2 from the germline V gene are MNHEY and SMNVEV (reference sequence). The CDR3 covers 12 residues. With 6 bases removed from V and 6 bases from J, the gap between germline ends came to 11 bases. The CDR3 DNA sequence: TGTGCCAGCAGCCTCGGGGGGCATGGCTACACCTTC. As protein: CASSLGGHGYTF.

The CDR3 spells CSASRLELPKKNIQYF. The CDR3 nucleotides are TGCAGTGCTAGTCGACTAGAGCTCCCAAAAAAGAACATTCAGTACTTC. The chain employs TRBV20-1 and TRBJ2-4; D is possibly TRBD2 (6 bases). Trimming left V 3 bases short and J 7 bases short, with 22 bases between. This CDR3 has 16 residues. Per germline, CDR1 DFQATT and CDR2 SNEGSKA (reference sequence).

The table lists this clone with a count of one. The J gene is TRBJ2-2, the V gene TRBV4-1; 7 bases line up with TRBD2. Losses at the gene ends were 6 bases for V and 7 bases for J; bases not matched to a gene: 5. Germline V gene data show CDR1 as MGHRA and CDR2 as YSYEKL. The CDR3 consists of 13 residues. CDR3 DNA: TGCGCCAGCAGAGGGCGGGGGAACGGGGAGCTGTTTTTT. It specifies CASRGRGNGELFF.

This clone is a singleton in its sample. The chain is built from TRBV6-1 and TRBJ2-7, with 12 bases aligning to TRBD2. In germline, CDR1 is MNHNS, CDR2 SASEGT. This CDR3 has 15 amino acids. V lost 8 bases, J lost 6 bases, and 11 bases stayed unmatched. The CDR3 is CASGKGELAGGEQYF. In DNA form, the CDR3 reads TGTGCCAGCGGAAAGGGAGAACTAGCGGGAGGCGAGCAGTACTTC.

The chain uses TRBV3-1 (or the pseudogene TRBV3-2) and TRBJ1-6, with 9 bases aligning to TRBD1. Germline-derived CDR1 and CDR2 are LGHDT and YNNKEL (reference sequence). The CDR3 totals 15 residues. V dropped 1 base and J dropped 12; count of bases not matched to a gene: 7. The CDR3 sequence: CASSQGTGGEVPLHF. CDR3 bases: TGTGCCAGCAGCCAAGGAACAGGGGGCGAGGTACCCCTCCACTTT.